A selection of T cell receptor beta chains follows, all from one sample in a study of blood T cell repertoires in COVID-19. The data were produced by immunoSEQ multiplex PCR, yet TCRdb's version contains in-frame clones alone and is incomplete. The sample consists of 250,000 to 300,000 clones, approximately 88% of them appearing once. The sequenced sample was peripheral blood. The receptors stem from a woman in her 70s with COVID-19, enrolled during active disease. Both conserved end residues are part of each CDR3. A D gene is named only where the DNA matches it firmly. The listing skips clone size in some rows; elsewhere it reads once, few, many or a size class.

v_call: TRBV14; clone_size: NA; d_call: NA; j_call: TRBJ1-6; cdr3_nt: TGTGCCAGCAGCCAAGTTCAGTCGAATAATTCACCCCTCCACTTT; cdr3_aa: CASSQVQSNNSPLHF
v_call: TRBV19; clone_size: NA; d_call: NA; j_call: TRBJ1-2; cdr3_nt: TGTGCCAGTGGTCGGGGGGCTGACACCTTC; cdr3_aa: CASGRGADTF
v_call: TRBV7-9; clone_size: NA; d_call: TRBD2; j_call: TRBJ2-7; cdr3_nt: TGTGCCAGCACCCCCGGTCCGAGAGCGGGAGGGCCAAACGAGCAGTACTTC; cdr3_aa: CASTPGPRAGGPNEQYF
v_call: TRBV7-2; clone_size: NA; d_call: TRBD1; j_call: TRBJ1-6; cdr3_nt: TGTGCCAGCCTAACCGACAGGGGGGTTAATTCACCCCTCCACTTT; cdr3_aa: CASLTDRGVNSPLHF
v_call: TRBV5-1; clone_size: NA; d_call: NA; j_call: TRBJ1-3; cdr3_nt: TGCGCCAGCAGTGGGGGAGGCTCTGGAAACACCATATATTTT; cdr3_aa: CASSGGGSGNTIYF
v_call: TRBV5-4; clone_size: NA; d_call: NA; j_call: TRBJ2-3; cdr3_nt: TGTGCCAGCAGCTGGGAGGGGGGGACAGATACGCAGTATTTT; cdr3_aa: CASSWEGGTDTQYF
v_call: TRBV29-1; clone_size: few; d_call: NA; j_call: TRBJ2-7; cdr3_nt: TGCAGCGTTGCCCCGGACTCGACCTACGAGCAGTACTTC; cdr3_aa: CSVAPDSTYEQYF
v_call: TRBV6-1; clone_size: NA; d_call: NA; j_call: TRBJ2-7; cdr3_nt: TGTGCCAGCAGTGAGTTACAGGGAGTGTCCTACGAGCAGTACTTC; cdr3_aa: CASSELQGVSYEQYF
v_call: TRBV7-9; clone_size: once; d_call: TRBD1; j_call: TRBJ1-5; cdr3_nt: TGTGCCAGCAGCCGGGACAGGGGGCCAGCTCAGCCCCAGCATTTT; cdr3_aa: CASSRDRGPAQPQHF
v_call: TRBV19; clone_size: NA; d_call: TRBD2; j_call: TRBJ2-2; cdr3_nt: TGTGCCAGCCGGACTAGCGGATCGAACACCGGGGAGCTGTTTTTT; cdr3_aa: CASRTSGSNTGELFF
v_call: TRBV7-3; clone_size: NA; d_call: NA; j_call: TRBJ2-2; cdr3_nt: TGTGCCAGCAGCGCGGTGACGAACACCGGGGAGCTGTTTTTT; cdr3_aa: CASSAVTNTGELFF
v_call: TRBV6-6; clone_size: NA; d_call: NA; j_call: TRBJ1-4; cdr3_nt: TGTGCCACCCACCGGGGGGCCACTAATGAAAAACTGTTTTTT; cdr3_aa: CATHRGATNEKLFF
v_call: TRBV28; clone_size: NA; d_call: TRBD1; j_call: TRBJ1-2; cdr3_nt: TGTGCCAGCAGTTCCGGGACAGGGGCTCCTTCTATCTATGGCTACACCTTC; cdr3_aa: CASSSGTGAPSIYGYTF
v_call: TRBV19; clone_size: NA; d_call: TRBD2; j_call: TRBJ2-6; cdr3_nt: TGTGCCAGTAGTATAGGGGAGGGCAACGTCCTGACTTTC; cdr3_aa: CASSIGEGNVLTF
v_call: TRBV6-1; clone_size: NA; d_call: NA; j_call: TRBJ2-3; cdr3_nt: TGTGCCAGCAGTGAAGCTATTAGCGGCACAGATACGCAGTATTTT; cdr3_aa: CASSEAISGTDTQYF
v_call: TRBV5-6; clone_size: NA; d_call: NA; j_call: TRBJ2-3; cdr3_nt: TGTGCCAGCAGCGAGACAGGGAGGACTAGCACAGATACGCAGTATTTT; cdr3_aa: CASSETGRTSTDTQYF
v_call: TRBV29-1; clone_size: NA; d_call: NA; j_call: TRBJ1-2; cdr3_nt: TGCAGCGCCCCGAGGGGGGGACACTATGGCTACACCTTC; cdr3_aa: CSAPRGGHYGYTF
v_call: TRBV10-3; clone_size: NA; d_call: TRBD1; j_call: TRBJ1-6; cdr3_nt: TGTGCCATCTCGGACGGGACAGGGGGACGCTCCTATAATTCACCCCTCCACTTT; cdr3_aa: CAISDGTGGRSYNSPLHF
v_call: TRBV7-3; clone_size: NA; d_call: NA; j_call: TRBJ1-3; cdr3_nt: TGTGCCAGCAGCCCCACAAATGGAAACACCATATATTTT; cdr3_aa: CASSPTNGNTIYF
v_call: TRBV9; clone_size: once; d_call: NA; j_call: TRBJ2-7; cdr3_nt: TGTGCCAGCAGCGTTCGACCGGGAGCGGAGCAGTACTTC; cdr3_aa: CASSVRPGAEQYF
v_call: TRBV7-9; clone_size: NA; d_call: NA; j_call: TRBJ1-4; cdr3_nt: TGTGCCAGCAGCGGGGCTGGAGATGAAAAACTGTTTTTT; cdr3_aa: CASSGAGDEKLFF
v_call: TRBV5-4; clone_size: NA; d_call: TRBD1; j_call: TRBJ2-1; cdr3_nt: TGTGCCAGCACCATGGGTCCGGGACAGGGATGGTATGAGCAGTTCTTC; cdr3_aa: CASTMGPGQGWYEQFF